This T cell receptor beta chain was documented in a study of blood T cell repertoires in COVID-19. Across the study: Whether acute or convalescent, the COVID-19 samples came from the United States, Italy and Spain. PBMCs, B-cell-depleted T cells, or T cells were the source of the cDNA or gDNA that made up the material.

Germline CDR1 reads SGHNT; CDR2 reads YYREEE (reference sequence). J lost 5 bases, V lost 6 bases, and 6 bases had no gene match. This CDR3 contains 13 residues. The data were produced by immunoSEQ multiplex PCR, yet TCRdb's version contains in-frame clones alone and is incomplete. The sample yields about 140,000 clones, about 86% seen once. V usage is TRBV5-4 and J usage is TRBJ2-7, with 9 bases matching TRBD1. The specimen was peripheral blood. This clonotype was obtained from a woman aged 60-75 years with acute or convalescent COVID-19. CDR3 protein: CASTDRGGHEQYF. CDR3 bases: TGTGCCAGCACGGACAGGGGAGGACACGAGCAGTACTTC.